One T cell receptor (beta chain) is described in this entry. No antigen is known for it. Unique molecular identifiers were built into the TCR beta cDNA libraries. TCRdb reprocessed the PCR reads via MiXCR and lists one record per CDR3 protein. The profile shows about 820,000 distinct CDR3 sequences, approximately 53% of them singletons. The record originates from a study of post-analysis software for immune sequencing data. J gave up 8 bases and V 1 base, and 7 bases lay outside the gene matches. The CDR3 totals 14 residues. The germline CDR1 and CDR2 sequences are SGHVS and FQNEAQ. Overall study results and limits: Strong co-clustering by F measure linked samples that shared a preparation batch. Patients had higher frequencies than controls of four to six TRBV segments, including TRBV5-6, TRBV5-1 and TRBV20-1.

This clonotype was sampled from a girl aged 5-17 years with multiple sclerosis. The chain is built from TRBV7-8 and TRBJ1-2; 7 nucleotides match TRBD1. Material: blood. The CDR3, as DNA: TGTGCCAGCAGCTTAGGGCAGACAGGGCCCGGCTACACCTTC. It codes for CASSLGQTGPGYTF.